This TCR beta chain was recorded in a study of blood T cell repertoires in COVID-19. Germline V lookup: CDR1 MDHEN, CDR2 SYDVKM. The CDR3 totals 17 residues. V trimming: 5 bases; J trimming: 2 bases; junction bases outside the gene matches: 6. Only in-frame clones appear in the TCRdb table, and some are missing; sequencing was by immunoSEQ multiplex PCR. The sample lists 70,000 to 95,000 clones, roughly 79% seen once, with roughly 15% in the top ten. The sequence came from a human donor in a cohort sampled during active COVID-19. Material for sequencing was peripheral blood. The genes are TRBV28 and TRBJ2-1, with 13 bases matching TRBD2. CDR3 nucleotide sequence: TGTGCCAGCAGTGCCCTCGGGACTAGCGGGGCCTACAATGAGCAGTTCTTC. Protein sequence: CASSALGTSGAYNEQFF.